This TCR beta chain was sequenced for a study of shared clonotypes between healthy human individuals. Study at large: The composition of the donors was a couple of women and a few men aged 18 to 49.

Sequencing used immunoSEQ multiplex PCR; TCRdb keeps in-frame clones, though not all of them. The sample lists millions of clones, around 90% occurring once. The receptor was derived from a man younger than 35 in good health. What was sequenced was naive CD4+ T cells sorted from blood. Subset given: CD45RA+ positively selected.

This CDR3 reads CASSSAGGPDTQYF. CDR3 sequence (DNA): TGTGCCAGCAGTTCCGCAGGGGGGCCAGATACGCAGTATTTT. The genes are TRBV28 and TRBJ2-3; D possibly corresponds to TRBD1 (7 bases). Deletions cut 4 bases from V and 4 bases from J, with 12 bases between. The germline V gene has CDR1 MDHEN and CDR2 SYDVKM. The CDR3 totals 14 residues.